This passage covers 27 T cell receptor beta chains from one sample sequenced in a study of T cells in Graves' hyperthyroidism and ophthalmopathy. Regions amplified from RNA transcripts were the TCR beta CDR3 regions. HTBI primers drove first-round RT-PCR of the TCR CDR3. Each CDR3 protein gets one entry after TCRdb re-called the multiplex PCR reads with MiXCR. The sample lists approximately 400,000 distinct CDR3 sequences, more than 15% occurring once. Sequencing input: blood. These receptors were collected from a woman younger than 35 with Graves' hyperthyroidism that later progressed to Graves' ophthalmopathy.

This clonotype was found many times. The V call is TRBV12-3 or TRBV12-4, the J call TRBJ2-5; D is ambiguous. The germline V and J ends were trimmed by 5 bases and 4 bases, with 8 bases remaining between them. This CDR3 is 12 amino acids long. The CDR3: CASSLSGETQYF. CDR3 DNA: TGTGCCAGCAGTCTATCGGGAGAGACCCAGTACTTC.

This clonotype was detected ten times or more. The chain carries TRBV20-1 and TRBJ2-1; 7 nucleotides match TRBD2. The V and J ends lost 0 bases and 2 bases, in that order; junction bases with no gene match: 10. The CDR3 runs 17 residues. Germline V gene sequence: CDR1 DFQATT, CDR2 SNEGSKA (reference sequence). CDR3 protein: CSARDRGGGRAYNEQFF. CDR3 nucleotide sequence: TGCAGTGCTAGAGATCGAGGTGGCGGGAGAGCCTACAATGAGCAGTTCTTC.

Ten or more counts support this clonotype. The chain carries TRBV11-2 and TRBJ1-4; D is possibly TRBD1 (5 bases). Trimming took off 5 bases at V and 7 bases at J, with 17 bases between the two ends. This CDR3 contains 15 residues. Germline CDR1 is SGHAT and CDR2 is FQNNGV. In DNA, the CDR3 is TGTGCCAGCAGCCTTATGACGGGGGGGAGTGAAAAACTGTTTTTT. This translates into CASSLMTGGSEKLFF.

This clonotype was counted many times. The J gene is TRBJ2-7, the V gene TRBV29-1, with D unresolved. CDR3 length: 12 residues. V dropped 1 base and J dropped 5 bases, with 9 bases sitting between them. Germline-derived CDR1 and CDR2 are SQVTM and ANQGSEA. CDR3 sequence (DNA): TGCAGCGTTGAAGCACTTAAGGACGAGCAGTACTTC. This encodes CSVEALKDEQYF.

The chain recombines TRBV7-2 with TRBJ1-3, with D possibly being TRBD1 (6 bases). This CDR3 is built from 15 residues. The V and J ends lost 2 bases and 4 bases respectively, with 12 bases between them. Germline-derived CDR1 and CDR2 are SGHTA and FQGNSA. CDR3 protein: CASSLLTGPGNTIYF. As DNA, the CDR3 is TGTGCCAGCAGCTTATTAACAGGGCCAGGAAACACCATATATTTT.

The chain has TRBV7-2 and TRBJ2-7; no definite D call. Per the germline V gene, CDR1 is SGHTA and CDR2 is FQGNSA. The CDR3 sequence is 13 residues long. V lost 1 base and J lost 2, with 6 bases in between. CDR3 region: CASSLDFPYEQYF. The DNA for the CDR3 is TGTGCCAGCAGCTTAGACTTCCCCTACGAGCAGTACTTC.

A remark on this clonotype: The junction shows a germline mismatch at one end, possibly a read error. The rearrangement links TRBV4-3 to TRBJ1-3; TRBD1 matches 10 bases. Germline assignment: CDR1 LGHNA and CDR2 YSLEER. There are 17 residues in the CDR3. The CDR3 loop reads CASSHETPGQGRNNIYF. CDR3 sequence (DNA): TGCGCCAGCAGCCATGAAACACCGGGACAGGGGAGAAACAACATATATTTT.

This clonotype was seen only once. This chain joins TRBV5-6 and TRBJ2-1, with 14 bases lining up with TRBD2. From germline, CDR1 is SGHDT and CDR2 YYEEEE. There are 14 residues in the CDR3. V shed 2 bases and J 13 bases; nucleotides not matched to a gene: 5. CDR3 sequence (DNA): TGTGCCAGCAGCTTCGGGACTAGCGGGAGAGTTCAGTTCTTC. Its translation is CASSFGTSGRVQFF.

Remarks on this clonotype: This may come from a read error, since a much larger clone is one base off. This chain links TRBV28 with TRBJ1-4; TRBD1 might be the D (5 bases). CDR3 size: 16 residues. CDR1 MDHEN and CDR2 SYDVKM come from the germline V gene. The DNA for the CDR3 is TGTGCCAGCAGTTTCTCGGGACTTGCAACTAATGAAAAACTGCTTTTT. Amino acids: CASSFSGLATNEKLLF.

This clonotype was found many times. The gene calls are TRBV2 and TRBJ2-7; D uncertain. In germline, CDR1 is SNHLY, CDR2 FYNNEI. Trimming took 6 bases from V and 3 from J, leaving 9 bases between them. This CDR3 comprises 12 residues. The CDR3 here is CASRKELYEQYF. The CDR3 DNA sequence: TGTGCCAGCAGGAAAGAGCTCTACGAGCAGTACTTC.

There are many counts of this clonotype. The chain combines TRBV6-1 with TRBJ2-5; 9 bases align to TRBD1. CDR1 and CDR2 (germline): MNHNS, SASEGT. With 2 bases clipped from V and 7 bases from J, the junction kept 17 bases outside the gene matches. CDR3 length equals 18 residues. The CDR3, as DNA: TGTGCCAGCAGTGAAAGGAGCAAGGACAGGGGAAAAATGGTGACCCAGTACTTC. Amino acid sequence: CASSERSKDRGKMVTQYF.

This clonotype showed up many times. The J gene is TRBJ2-1, the V gene TRBV10-3; TRBD2 matches at 7 bases. This CDR3 has 12 residues. Per germline, CDR1 ENHRY and CDR2 SYGVKD. Trimming removed 4 bases from V and 16 bases from J; junction bases left unmatched: 10. In DNA, the CDR3 is TGTGCCATCAGTGGAGGACGGGACTACGAATTCTTC. Translating it yields CAISGGRDYEFF.

This clonotype was seen many times. The V call is TRBV24-1, the J call TRBJ2-3; D is uncertain. CDR1 is KGHDR and CDR2 is SFDVKD in the germline V gene. Between the trimmed V and J ends, which lost 4 bases and 6 bases, there was a span of 10 bases. CDR3 length equals 13 residues. In nucleotides, the CDR3 is TGTGCCACCAGTGACCGGCTTAGCGATACGCAGTATTTT. This translates into CATSDRLSDTQYF.

This clonotype was observed a handful of times. The chain joins TRBV4-2 to TRBJ2-2, with D possibly TRBD1 on 5 matching bases. V lost 5 bases and J 6 bases, leaving 10 bases between the germline ends. The CDR3 loop spans 13 amino acids. CDR1 and CDR2 (germline): LGHNA, YNFKEQ. CDR3 loop: CASSVQGSGELFF. CDR3 nucleotides: TGTGCCAGCAGCGTCCAGGGCTCCGGGGAGCTGTTTTTT.

This clonotype has ten or more counts. The chain is built from TRBV28 and TRBJ2-1, with D perhaps matching TRBD1 (6 bases). V was pared by 6 bases and J by 6 bases, with 15 bases between. Germline values: CDR1 MDHEN, CDR2 SYDVKM. The CDR3 length is 14 residues. CDR3 nucleotide sequence: TGTGCCAGCAGCCCACAGGGACCTCCCAATGAGCAGTTCTTC. It specifies CASSPQGPPNEQFF.

J is TRBJ2-7 and V is TRBV28, with unresolved D. V was shortened by 2 bases and J by 7 bases, with 6 bases between the two germline ends. CDR3 length: 11 residues. Germline CDR1 reads MDHEN; CDR2 reads SYDVKM. The CDR3 region is CASSLIQEQYF. CDR3 bases: TGTGCCAGCAGTTTAATCCAAGAGCAGTACTTC.

This clonotype has only a few counts. This chain joins TRBV7-9 and TRBJ2-1; possibly TRBD2 for D (6 bases). Germline loops: CDR1 SEHNR, CDR2 FQNEAQ (reference sequence). V lost 5 bases to trimming and J lost 6 bases, with 23 bases between them. CDR3 length: 17 amino acids. CDR3 amino acids: CASSPRLIAAGSNEQFF. The CDR3 nucleotides are TGTGCCAGCAGCCCCCGCCTTATAGCGGCGGGAAGCAATGAGCAGTTCTTC.

This clonotype was counted many times. The V gene is TRBV6-5, the J gene TRBJ2-5; D not certain. V shed 0 bases and J shed 3 bases, with 14 bases lying between them. The length of the CDR3 is 16 residues. Germline V lookup: CDR1 MNHEY, CDR2 SVGAGI. The CDR3 DNA reads TGTGCCAGCAGTTACTCATGGACCCTCCGGGAAGAGACCCAGTACTTC. This encodes CASSYSWTLREETQYF.

This clonotype was detected only a few times. The rearrangement uses TRBV19 and TRBJ1-1, with 7 bases fitting TRBD1. Germline V gene data show CDR1 as LNHDA and CDR2 as SQIVND (reference sequence). V shed 5 bases, J shed 2 bases, and the junction held 11 bases outside the gene matches. CDR3 size: 16 residues. CDR3 loop: CASSAGFRDRNTEAFF. CDR3 bases: TGTGCCAGTAGTGCAGGATTTCGGGACAGAAACACTGAAGCTTTCTTT.

This clonotype was counted many times. V and J are TRBV7-8 and TRBJ2-6; TRBD2 agrees at 9 bases. Germline V gene sequence: CDR1 SGHVS, CDR2 FQNEAQ. The CDR3 runs 16 residues. Trimming took 5 bases from V and 4 from J; bases not matched to a gene: 6. The CDR3 loop is CASSPPSGAGANVLTF. In DNA form, the CDR3 reads TGTGCCAGCAGCCCTCCTAGCGGGGCCGGGGCCAACGTCCTGACTTTC.

This clonotype appeared many times. This chain links TRBV3-1 with TRBJ1-2; TRBD1 matches 8 bases. This CDR3 region has 13 residues. The V and J ends lost 0 bases and 8 bases, in that order; junction bases with no gene match: 2. Per the germline V gene, CDR1 is LGHDT and CDR2 is YNNKEL (reference sequence). The CDR3 loop is CASSQEPGGGYTF. The CDR3 DNA sequence: TGTGCCAGCAGCCAAGAGCCAGGGGGCGGCTACACCTTC.

This clonotype came up many times. In DNA, the CDR3 is TGTGCCGGACAGGGGGCTGGGGAGCAGTTCTTC. This gives the protein CAGQGAGEQFF. The chain joins TRBV18 to TRBJ2-1; 11 nucleotides line up with TRBD1. Germline CDR1 is KGHSH and CDR2 is LQKENI. Trimming took 11 bases from V and 10 from J; bases not matched to a gene: 4. The CDR3 is 11 amino acids.

The rearrangement links TRBV6-2 or TRBV6-3 to TRBJ2-3; D perhaps matches TRBD1 (5 bases). The CDR3 runs to 15 residues. Trimming stripped 8 bases from V and 1 base from J, with 16 bases between. Germline CDR1 and CDR2: MNHEY and SVGEGT. The DNA of the CDR3 is TGTGCCAGCGGGGTAGGGGCCATGGGCACAGATACGCAGTATTTT. Amino acid sequence: CASGVGAMGTDTQYF.

This clonotype was picked up many times. The rearrangement joins TRBV5-1 to TRBJ2-7, with 11 bases identical to TRBD2. The CDR3 runs 15 residues. The V segment lost 4 bases and the J segment 6 bases; nucleotides outside the gene matches: 9. CDR1 and CDR2 (germline): SGHRS, YFSETQ. The CDR3, as DNA: TGCGCCAGCAGCCTAGAACTAGCGGGAGTAAGCGAGCAGTACTTC. Its translation: CASSLELAGVSEQYF.

The chain joins TRBV4-2 to TRBJ1-2; D unresolved. The V gene lost 0 bases and the J gene lost 8 bases, with 16 bases spanning the gap. Germline loops: CDR1 LGHNA, CDR2 YNFKEQ. The CDR3 is made up of 15 amino acids. CDR3: CASSQDNGEVRGYTF. The CDR3 DNA reads as TGTGCCAGCAGCCAAGATAACGGTGAGGTCCGGGGCTACACCTTC.

This clonotype showed up many times. The gene calls are TRBV20-1 and TRBJ1-1; a weak D match, TRBD1 (5 bases). Germline assignment: CDR1 DFQATT and CDR2 SNEGSKA (reference sequence). This CDR3 comprises 14 residues. V lost 1 base to trimming and J lost 5 bases, with 14 bases between them. Here the CDR3 reads CSARAQGRGTEAFF. The CDR3 DNA follows: TGCAGTGCTAGAGCCCAGGGAAGAGGAACTGAAGCTTTCTTT.

V is TRBV11-2 and J is TRBJ1-2; tentatively, D is TRBD1 (5 bases). CDR1 is SGHAT and CDR2 is FQNNGV in the germline V gene. The V end was cut by 3 bases, the J end by 2 bases, with 22 bases between. This CDR3 contains 18 residues. The CDR3: CASSFLKGPTSGNYGYTF. CDR3 nucleotides: TGTGCCAGCAGCTTTCTGAAGGGACCCACCTCTGGGAACTATGGCTACACCTTC.